One sample yielded the 25 T cell receptor beta chains listed below, sequenced in a study of shared clonotypes between healthy human individuals. Clones were read by immunoSEQ multiplex PCR, and TCRdb kept only the in-frame ones, dropping some. The sample includes over a million clones, around 78% of them seen just once. Sequenced input: memory CD4+ T cells from PBMCs. The subset was: CD45RA-negative fraction. These receptors were taken from a man younger than 35 in good health. Some clones in this sample may be carry-over from other donors' samples.

The V call is TRBV6-1, the J call TRBJ2-7; 12 bases agree with TRBD2. This CDR3 is built from 16 residues. The ends lost 4 bases at V and 3 bases at J; junction bases unmatched: 7. CDR1 MNHNS and CDR2 SASEGT come from the germline V gene. CDR3 region: CASSVGTSGLVYEQYF. The DNA of the CDR3 is TGTGCCAGCAGTGTGGGGACTAGCGGGTTGGTCTACGAGCAGTACTTC.

The rearrangement joins TRBV28 to TRBJ1-1; D is unresolved. Trimming took off 6 bases at V and 2 bases at J, with 7 bases between the two ends. The length of the CDR3 is 12 residues. CDR1 is MDHEN, CDR2 SYDVKM, per germline. CDR3 protein: CASSHANTEAFF. CDR3 nucleotide sequence: TGTGCCAGCAGCCATGCAAACACTGAAGCTTTCTTT. The complete variable domain, with remaining parts taken from reference TRBV28 and TRBJ1-1, reads DVKVTQSSRYLVKRTGEKVFLECVQDMDHENMFWYRQDPGLGLRLIYFSYDVKMKEKGDIPEGYSVSREKKERFSLILESASTNQTSMYLCASSHANTEAFFGQGTRLTVV.

The chain has TRBV2 and TRBJ2-5; 11 nucleotides agree with TRBD2. This CDR3 spans 16 amino acids. The junction had 10 bases not matched to a gene; V was cut back by 7 bases and J by 3 bases. Germline V gives CDR1 SNHLY, CDR2 FYNNEI. The CDR3 region is CASTLVSGRGKETQYF. Here the CDR3 DNA reads TGTGCCAGCACTTTGGTTAGCGGGAGGGGGAAAGAGACCCAGTACTTC.

A remark on this clone: This likely comes from a read error, as the CDR3 has no conserved phenylalanine or tryptophan at its end. The genes are TRBV7-2 and TRBJ2-7, with 7 positions matching TRBD1. Germline V CDR1 and CDR2: SGHTA, FQGNSA. Germline trimming cut 5 bases from V and 1 base from J; bases unmatched to any gene: 11. The CDR3 spans 16 residues. CDR3 sequence: CASSPSTGRYSYEQYL. The CDR3 region has the DNA TGTGCCAGCAGCCCCTCGACAGGGCGATATTCCTACGAGCAGTACCTC.

The rearrangement links TRBV5-1 to TRBJ2-2; 7 bases fit TRBD1. The CDR3 sequence is 15 residues long. Germline values: CDR1 SGHRS, CDR2 YFSETQ. Trimming at V came to 4 bases and at J to 2 bases, leaving 5 bases not matched to a gene. In nucleotides, the CDR3 is TGCGCCAGCAGCATGACAGGGCTCAACACCGGGGAGCTGTTTTTT. Translation gives CASSMTGLNTGELFF.

This rearrangement joins TRBV7-9 to TRBJ2-4; tentatively, D is TRBD1 (6 bases). CDR3 size: 16 residues. Germline CDR1 SEHNR, CDR2 FQNEAQ (reference sequence). The V and J ends lost 5 bases and 0 bases respectively, with 14 bases between them. The CDR3 region is CASSPRQVLAKNIQYF. In nucleotides, the CDR3 is TGTGCCAGCAGCCCTAGACAGGTACTAGCCAAAAACATTCAGTACTTC. Using reference TRBV7-9 and TRBJ2-4 for the parts outside the CDR3, the full variable domain is DTGVSQNPRHKITKRGQNVTFRCDPISEHNRLYWYRQTLGQGPEFLTYFQNEAQLEKSRLLSDRFSAERPKGSFSTLEIQRTEQGDSAMYLCASSPRQVLAKNIQYFGAGTRLSVL.

Comment on this clone: The junction does not match germline at one end; this may be a read error. This chain joins TRBV9 and TRBJ2-6; TRBD2 aligns across 9 bases. CDR1 is SGDLS, CDR2 YYNGEE, per germline. The CDR3 spans 15 residues. CDR3 protein: CASSVNAGGANVPTF. The CDR3 DNA is TGTGCCAGCAGCGTTAACGCGGGAGGGGCCAACGTCCCGACTTTC.

The chain uses TRBV19 and TRBJ1-5; the D is unclear. V lost 10 bases to trimming and J lost 4 bases, with 11 bases between them. The CDR3 consists of 12 residues. From germline, CDR1 is LNHDA and CDR2 SQIVND (reference sequence). CDR3 region: CATSFFNQPQHF. The CDR3 DNA sequence: TGTGCCACCTCCTTCTTTAATCAGCCCCAGCATTTT.

The chain recombines TRBV4-3 with TRBJ2-1, with 8 bases lining up with TRBD1. The V and J ends lost 3 bases and 7 bases, in that order; junction bases with no gene match: 11. The germline V gene encodes CDR1 LGHNA and CDR2 YSLEER. This CDR3 is 16 amino acids long. The CDR3 region is CASSHQGQGSLNEQFF. The DNA of the CDR3 is TGCGCCAGCAGCCACCAAGGACAGGGATCTTTGAATGAGCAGTTCTTC.

The V call is TRBV15, the J call TRBJ1-4; D is unresolved. Germline values: CDR1 LNHNV, CDR2 YYDKDF (reference sequence). V was clipped by 5 bases and J by 0 bases, with 13 bases between them. The CDR3 is 16 amino acids. The CDR3 protein is CATSLQLVATNEKLFF. The DNA for the CDR3 is TGTGCCACCAGCCTCCAGCTGGTCGCAACTAATGAAAAACTGTTTTTT.

The rearrangement joins TRBV28 to TRBJ2-7; a possible D gene is TRBD1 (5 bases). V lost 1 base and J 5 bases, leaving 9 bases between the germline ends. This CDR3 spans 13 amino acids. Germline assignment: CDR1 MDHEN and CDR2 SYDVKM. DNA for the CDR3: TGTGCCAGCAGTTTATTAGTCAGGGACGAGCAGTACTTC. Protein sequence: CASSLLVRDEQYF.

This chain joins TRBV10-3 and TRBJ1-2, with 7 bases fitting TRBD1. The V gene end was trimmed by 6 bases and the J gene end by 7 bases; junction bases not matched to a gene: 8. This CDR3 spans 13 amino acids. CDR1 is ENHRY, CDR2 SYGVKD, per germline. CDR3 DNA: TGTGCCATCAGCTTCGACAGGGAGCGTGGCTACACCTTC. Protein product: CAISFDRERGYTF.

V and J are TRBV27 and TRBJ2-3; a weak D match, TRBD2 (6 bases). The germline V and J ends were trimmed by 2 bases and 3 bases, with 18 bases remaining between them. The CDR3 loop spans 17 amino acids. The germline V gene has CDR1 MNHEY and CDR2 SMNVEV (reference sequence). DNA for the CDR3: TGTGCCAGCAGTTTAAACCCCAGGAGGGTAGAAACAGATACGCAGTATTTT. Its translation: CASSLNPRRVETDTQYF.

V and J are TRBV6-5 and TRBJ1-1, with D possibly matching TRBD1 (6 bases). The germline V gene has CDR1 MNHEY and CDR2 SVGAGI. Trimming pared 5 bases from V and 4 bases from J, leaving 17 bases between. The CDR3 is 15 amino acids. CDR3 amino acids: CASSMGTPIRTEAFF. CDR3 DNA: TGTGCCAGCAGTATGGGGACACCGATTCGCACTGAAGCTTTCTTT.

The V and J genes are TRBV5-4 and TRBJ1-1; TRBD1 agrees at 7 bases. Germline lookup yields CDR1 SGHNT and CDR2 YYREEE (reference sequence). The V and J ends lost 0 bases and 0 bases, in that order; junction bases with no gene match: 5. The CDR3 contains 16 residues. Here the CDR3 DNA reads TGTGCCAGCAGCTTGGTGGCAGGGGGGTTGAACACTGAAGCTTTCTTT. Protein: CASSLVAGGLNTEAFF.

The CDR3 sequence is CASSLGRRGGGTEAFF. The CDR3 DNA follows: TGCGCCAGCAGCTTGGGGCGAAGGGGAGGTGGCACTGAAGCTTTCTTT. The rearrangement uses TRBV5-1 and TRBJ1-1; TRBD1 might be the D (5 bases). The CDR3 runs 16 residues. V shed 0 bases and J shed 4 bases, with 16 bases lying between them. Germline CDR1 reads SGHRS; CDR2 reads YFSETQ. The entire variable domain, with the rest obtained from reference TRBV5-1 and TRBJ1-1, is as follows: KAGVTQTPRYLIKTRGQQVTLSCSPISGHRSVSWYQQTPGQGLQFLFEYFSETQRNKGNFPGRFSGRQFSNSRSEMNVSTLELGDSALYLCASSLGRRGGGTEAFFGQGTRLTVV.

J is TRBJ1-2 and V is TRBV18; D possibly corresponds to TRBD1 (5 bases). Trimming took off 2 bases at V and 1 base at J, with 14 bases between the two ends. The CDR3 is made up of 16 amino acids. Per the germline V gene, CDR1 is KGHSH and CDR2 is LQKENI. The CDR3 DNA reads as TGTGCCAGCTCACCATGGTCGAGGGGAATTAACTATGGCTACACCTTC. Translated, it gives CASSPWSRGINYGYTF. Variable domain in full (rest from reference TRBV18 and TRBJ1-2): NAGVMQNPRHLVRRRGQEARLRCSPMKGHSHVYWYRQLPEEGLKFMVYLQKENIIDESGMPKERFSAEFPKEGPSILRIQQVVRGDSAAYFCASSPWSRGINYGYTFGSGTRLTVV.

V and J are TRBV7-2 and TRBJ2-2; D remains ambiguous. Germline CDR1 reads SGHTA; CDR2 reads FQGNSA. Trimming pared 5 bases from V and 1 base from J, leaving 14 bases between. The CDR3 is made up of 16 amino acids. Here the CDR3 reads CASSPGPGLNTGELFF. DNA for the CDR3: TGTGCCAGCAGCCCCGGCCCAGGCCTGAACACCGGGGAGCTGTTTTTT. Based on the CDR3 plus reference TRBV7-2 and TRBJ2-2, the full variable domain is GAGVSQSPSNKVTEKGKDVELRCDPISGHTALYWYRQSLGQGLEFLIYFQGNSAPDKSGLPSDRFSAERTGGSVSTLTIQRTQQEDSAVYLCASSPGPGLNTGELFFGEGSRLTVL.

The CDR3 loop is CASSLGTGGSTEAFF. The CDR3, as DNA: TGTGCCAGCAGCTTAGGGACAGGGGGCAGCACTGAAGCTTTCTTT. The chain has TRBV7-2 and TRBJ1-1, with 11 bases lining up with TRBD1. The CDR3 extends over 15 amino acids. Germline assignment: CDR1 SGHTA and CDR2 FQGNSA. After removal of 1 base from V and 4 bases from J, the junction contained 2 bases not matched to a gene. Filled out from reference TRBV7-2 and TRBJ1-1, the complete variable domain reads GAGVSQSPSNKVTEKGKDVELRCDPISGHTALYWYRQSLGQGLEFLIYFQGNSAPDKSGLPSDRFSAERTGGSVSTLTIQRTQQEDSAVYLCASSLGTGGSTEAFFGQGTRLTVV.

The chain combines TRBV6-1 with TRBJ1-1; D may be TRBD1 (5 bases). CDR3 length: 15 residues. The ends were cut back, 7 bases at V and 8 bases at J, with 23 bases in the middle. CDR1 MNHNS and CDR2 SASEGT come from the germline V gene. The CDR3: CASTHTGAGLLEAFF. The CDR3 nucleotides read TGTGCCAGCACCCACACCGGGGCAGGGCTCTTGGAAGCTTTCTTT.

The J gene is TRBJ1-3, the V gene TRBV6-5; maybe TRBD1 (6 bases). The germline V and J ends were trimmed by 6 bases and 5 bases, with 11 bases remaining between them. Germline V gives CDR1 MNHEY, CDR2 SVGAGI. The CDR3 runs to 13 residues. As DNA, the CDR3 is TGTGCCAGCAGAAAGACAGGCAGAAACACCATATATTTT. It is translated as CASRKTGRNTIYF.

The chain recombines TRBV11-2 with TRBJ1-5; no clear D gene. The CDR3 covers 15 residues. Trimming cost V 3 bases and J 0 bases, with 9 bases left between them. Germline-derived CDR1 and CDR2 are SGHAT and FQNNGV. The CDR3 sequence: CASSFVRDSNQPQHF. DNA of the CDR3: TGTGCCAGCAGCTTCGTGAGGGATAGCAATCAGCCCCAGCATTTT.

This clone was recorded at least ten times. Additional DNA sequences in this sample encode the identical CDR3. This chain joins TRBV30 and TRBJ1-3, with a possible D match to TRBD1 (5 bases). From germline, CDR1 is GTSNPN and CDR2 SVGIG (reference sequence). This CDR3 comprises 17 residues. The ends were cut back, 6 bases at V and 2 bases at J, with 23 bases in the middle. This CDR3 reads CACRRPRRGVPGNTIYF. CDR3 nucleotide sequence: TGTGCCTGCCGGCGACCCAGGCGGGGGGTCCCTGGAAACACCATATATTTT.

The CDR3 is CASSQGWSGRIGLAGGEQYF. CDR3 nucleotides: TGTGCCAGCAGCCAGGGTTGGTCCGGGCGCATTGGACTAGCGGGAGGCGAGCAGTACTTC. This chain joins TRBV14 and TRBJ2-7; 14 positions agree with TRBD2. This CDR3 has 20 amino acids. V shed 3 bases, J shed 6 bases, and the junction held 19 bases outside the gene matches. Germline lookup yields CDR1 SGHDN and CDR2 FVKESK. The full variable domain, rest sourced from reference TRBV14 and TRBJ2-7, is EAGVTQFPSHSVIEKGQTVTLRCDPISGHDNLYWYRRVMGKEIKFLLHFVKESKQDESGMPNNRFLAERTGGTYSTLKVQPAELEDSGVYFCASSQGWSGRIGLAGGEQYFGPGTRLTVT.

V is TRBV11-2 and J is TRBJ1-1, with D unclear. Germline loops: CDR1 SGHAT, CDR2 FQNNGV. The CDR3 sequence is 16 residues long. The V and J ends lost 3 bases and 1 base respectively, with 15 bases between them. CDR3 sequence (DNA): TGTGCCAGCAGCTTTAGTATGGATCGCCAGAACACTGAAGCTTTCTTT. It codes for CASSFSMDRQNTEAFF.